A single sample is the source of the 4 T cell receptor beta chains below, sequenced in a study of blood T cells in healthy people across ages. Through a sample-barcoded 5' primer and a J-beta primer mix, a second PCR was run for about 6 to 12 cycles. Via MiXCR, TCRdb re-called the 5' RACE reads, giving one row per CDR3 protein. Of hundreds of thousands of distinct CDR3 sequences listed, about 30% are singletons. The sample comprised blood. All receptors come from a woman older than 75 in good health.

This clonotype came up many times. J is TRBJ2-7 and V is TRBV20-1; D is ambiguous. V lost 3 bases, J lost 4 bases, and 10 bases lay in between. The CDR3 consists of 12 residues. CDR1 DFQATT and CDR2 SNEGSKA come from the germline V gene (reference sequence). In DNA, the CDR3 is TGCAGTGCTAGGAATGACTGGTACGAGCAGTACTTC. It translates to CSARNDWYEQYF.

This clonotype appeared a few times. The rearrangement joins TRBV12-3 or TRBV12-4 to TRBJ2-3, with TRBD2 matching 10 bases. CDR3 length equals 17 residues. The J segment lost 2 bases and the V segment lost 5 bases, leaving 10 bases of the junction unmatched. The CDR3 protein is CASSGWGLAGATDTQYF. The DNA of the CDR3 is TGTGCCAGCAGTGGGTGGGGCCTAGCGGGGGCCACAGATACGCAGTATTTT.

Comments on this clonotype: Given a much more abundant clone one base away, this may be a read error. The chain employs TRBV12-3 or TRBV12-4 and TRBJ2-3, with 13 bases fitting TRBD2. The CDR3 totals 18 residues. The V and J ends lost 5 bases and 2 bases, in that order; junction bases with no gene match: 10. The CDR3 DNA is TGTGCCAGCAGTCTCGGGACTAGCGGGGCCGCACTCACAGATACGCAGTATTTT. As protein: CASSLGTSGAALTDTQYF.

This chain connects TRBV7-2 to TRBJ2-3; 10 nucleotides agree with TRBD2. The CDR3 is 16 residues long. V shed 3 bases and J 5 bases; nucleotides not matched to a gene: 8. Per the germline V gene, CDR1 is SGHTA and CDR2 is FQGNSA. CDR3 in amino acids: CASSLSSSGGQDTQYF. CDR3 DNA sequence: TGTGCCAGCAGCTTGTCGTCTAGCGGGGGCCAAGATACGCAGTATTTT.